One sample yielded the 27 T cell receptor beta chains listed below, sequenced in a study of T cell repertoires in cytomegalovirus infection. TCRdb passed the reads through MiXCR, listing each CDR3 protein once. This repertoire shows around 250,000 distinct CDR3 sequences, about 15% found once; its top ten account for less than 50%. Sequencing used CD8+ T cells from PBMCs. All receptors come from a human donor in good health (CMV status not recorded). Some clones in this sample may be carry-over from other donors' samples.

This chain connects TRBV6-1 to TRBJ2-1, with a tentative D call TRBD2 (5 bases). The CDR3 runs 12 residues. The germline V gene encodes CDR1 MNHNS and CDR2 SASEGT. The V and J ends lost 5 bases and 10 bases respectively, with 12 bases between them. The CDR3 DNA is TGTGCCAGCAGTCGGGAAGTCCTCGAGCAGTTCTTC. Translated, it gives CASSREVLEQFF.

This clonotype has a count of ten or more. The chain links TRBV7-8 to TRBJ2-6; D might be TRBD1 (5 bases). This CDR3 has 19 residues. Per germline, CDR1 SGHVS and CDR2 FQNEAQ. Trimming took off 5 bases at V and 0 bases at J, with 20 bases between the two ends. CDR3 sequence: CASSPPSADKSSGANVLTF. In nucleotides, the CDR3 is TGTGCCAGCAGCCCGCCCTCCGCGGACAAAAGCTCTGGGGCCAACGTCCTGACTTTC.

This clonotype showed up just a few times. The V call is TRBV12-3 or TRBV12-4, the J call TRBJ1-2, with D unresolved. This CDR3 is 12 amino acids long. V gave up 7 bases and J gave up 1 base, with 7 bases separating them. CDR3 coding DNA: TGTGCCAGCACGGGAGATAACTATGGCTACACCTTC. Its protein is CASTGDNYGYTF.

This clonotype came up a few times. The genes are TRBV6-1 and TRBJ2-1; possible D gene TRBD1, 7 bases. The germline CDR1 and CDR2 sequences are MNHNS and SASEGT. The CDR3 has 14 residues. V dropped 2 bases and J dropped 3 bases, with 8 bases sitting between them. The CDR3 sequence is CASSEQGGYNEQFF. The CDR3 coding sequence is TGTGCCAGCAGTGAACAGGGGGGCTACAATGAGCAGTTCTTC.

This clonotype was observed a handful of times. The chain couples TRBV27 to TRBJ2-4; D call uncertain. Germline V gene sequence: CDR1 MNHEY, CDR2 SMNVEV (reference sequence). The CDR3 runs to 15 residues. V lost 7 bases and J 0 bases, leaving 13 bases between the germline ends. DNA of the CDR3: TGTGCCAGCACTCCTGGGTCATTAGCCAAAAACATTCAGTACTTC. Protein sequence: CASTPGSLAKNIQYF.

This clonotype appeared many times. CDR3 protein: CASSFTDSASYEQYF. The DNA for the CDR3 is TGTGCCAGCAGTTTTACGGACAGCGCATCCTACGAGCAGTACTTC. This sequence joins TRBV28 and TRBJ2-7; D is possibly TRBD1 (6 bases). Germline CDR1 reads MDHEN; CDR2 reads SYDVKM. The ends were cut back, 3 bases at V and 1 base at J, with 13 bases in the middle. The length of the CDR3 is 15 residues.

The V gene is TRBV6-2 or TRBV6-3, the J gene TRBJ2-7; tentatively, D is TRBD1 (5 bases). CDR3 length equals 13 residues. Trimming took off 7 bases at V and 0 bases at J, with 10 bases between the two ends. CDR1 and CDR2 (germline): MNHEY, SVGEGT. DNA for the CDR3: TGTGCCAGCAAAGGGGCTAGCTCCTACGAGCAGTACTTC. It yields the protein CASKGASSYEQYF.

This clonotype was detected only a few times. J is TRBJ1-2 and V is TRBV7-4; D is unresolved. The CDR3 has 15 amino acids. Trimming stripped 3 bases from V and 3 bases from J, with 14 bases between. Germline CDR1 SGHVT, CDR2 SQSDAQ. For the CDR3, the DNA is TGTGCCAGCAGCTTCCTCGGGCAGCCTGACTATGGCTACACCTTC. Its protein product is CASSFLGQPDYGYTF.

This chain links TRBV19 with TRBJ1-6; D remains ambiguous. The CDR3 is 13 amino acids. Germline V CDR1 and CDR2: LNHDA, SQIVND (reference sequence). Trimming cost V 3 bases and J 13 bases, with 13 bases left between them. The CDR3 nucleotides read TGTGCCAGTAGTATGTCCCTCGCTCGCCCCCTCCACTTT. Translated: CASSMSLARPLHF.

V gene TRBV5-1 combines with J gene TRBJ1-1; possible D gene TRBD1, 6 bases. Germline lookup yields CDR1 SGHRS and CDR2 YFSETQ. The CDR3 sequence is 14 residues long. The V end was cut by 3 bases, the J end by 5 bases, with 14 bases between. CDR3: CASSSTGSKTEAFF. CDR3 DNA: TGCGCCAGCAGCTCCACAGGGTCCAAGACTGAAGCTTTCTTT.

To note about this clonotype: Compared with germline, one end of the junction differs, possibly owing to a read error. The V and J genes are TRBV7-9 and TRBJ2-7; tentatively, D is TRBD2 (8 bases). The CDR3 has 16 amino acids. The V gene's germline CDR1 is SEHNR and CDR2 FQNEAQ (reference sequence). The CDR3 spells CVSSLNGGDSPYEQYF. In nucleotides, the CDR3 is TGTGTCAGCAGCTTAAACGGGGGGGACAGCCCCTACGAGCAGTACTTC.

This clonotype was counted a few times. The chain combines TRBV20-1 with TRBJ1-6; tentatively, D is TRBD1 (5 bases). The CDR3 length is 15 residues. Trimming removed 0 bases from V and 7 bases from J, with 13 bases in between. Germline loops: CDR1 DFQATT, CDR2 SNEGSKA (reference sequence). The CDR3 bases are TGCAGTGCTAGAGATCAGGGCAGCCCGAATTCACCCCTCCACTTT. The encoded protein is CSARDQGSPNSPLHF.

V and J are TRBV4-1 and TRBJ1-2, with D perhaps TRBD1 (5 bases). Trimming shortened V by 0 bases and J by 3 bases, and 14 bases separated the two germline ends. This CDR3 contains 16 residues. CDR1 MGHRA and CDR2 YSYEKL come from the germline V gene. Written as DNA, the CDR3 is TGCGCCAGCAGCCAAGATTCCAGGGAGTTTCACTATGGCTACACCTTC. It specifies CASSQDSREFHYGYTF.

This chain links TRBV13 with TRBJ2-3; D is possibly TRBD1 or TRBD2 (5 bases each). Trimming took 3 bases from V and 0 from J, leaving 13 bases between them. CDR1 and CDR2 (germline): PRHDT, FYEKMQ (reference sequence). This CDR3 region has 16 residues. The chain's CDR3 is CASSFRDGASTDTQYF. The CDR3 DNA sequence: TGTGCCAGCAGCTTTCGGGACGGAGCTAGCACAGATACGCAGTATTTT.

The table lists this clonotype with a few counts. The rearrangement links TRBV10-3 to TRBJ2-5; 10 bases fit TRBD2. The V gene end was trimmed by 4 bases and the J gene end by 4 bases; junction bases not matched to a gene: 9. CDR3 length equals 16 residues. The V gene's germline CDR1 is ENHRY and CDR2 SYGVKD. The CDR3 DNA reads TGTGCCATCAGTGTAAGCCTAGCGGGGGAAGGAGAGACCCAGTACTTC. As protein: CAISVSLAGEGETQYF.

The chain joins TRBV6-2 or TRBV6-3 to TRBJ2-5; D gene uncertain. Trimming left V 8 bases short and J 1 base short, with 14 bases between. Germline assignment: CDR1 MNHEY and CDR2 SVGEGT. This CDR3 comprises 14 residues. This CDR3 reads CASGVHYLQETQYF. Here the CDR3 DNA reads TGTGCCAGCGGGGTTCATTACCTCCAAGAGACCCAGTACTTC.

This clonotype was picked up many times. Germline is not matched at one junction end, which may reflect a read error. The CDR3 loop reads CASSLVTNTGELFF. CDR3 in DNA: TGTGCTAGCAGCTTAGTCACGAACACCGGGGAGCTGTTTTTT. The J gene is TRBJ2-2, the V gene TRBV7-9; no clear D. This CDR3 has 14 amino acids. Germline CDR1 and CDR2: SEHNR and FQNEAQ (reference sequence).

Here the CDR3 reads CASSQDDTSGGQEQYF. In DNA form, the CDR3 reads TGTGCCAGCAGCCAAGATGACACTAGCGGGGGTCAAGAGCAGTACTTC. The chain carries TRBV4-2 and TRBJ2-7, with 11 bases lining up with TRBD2. The CDR3 covers 16 residues. The germline V gene has CDR1 LGHNA and CDR2 YNFKEQ. V shed 0 bases and J 7 bases; nucleotides not matched to a gene: 8.

This clonotype was seen repeatedly, ten times or more. The gene calls are TRBV7-2 and TRBJ1-5, with 7 bases that match TRBD1. Germline loops: CDR1 SGHTA, CDR2 FQGNSA. The CDR3 is 14 residues long. The V segment lost 3 bases and the J segment 5 bases; nucleotides outside the gene matches: 4. Here the CDR3 DNA reads TGTGCCAGCAGCTTGAACAGGGGCGATCAGCCCCAGCATTTT. It translates to CASSLNRGDQPQHF.

Concerning this clonotype itself: This clone may be a read error of a much larger clone one base away. V is TRBV25-1 and J is TRBJ2-1; TRBD2 aligns across 8 bases. Trimming took 2 bases from V and 14 from J; bases not matched to a gene: 11. Germline assignment: CDR1 MGHDK and CDR2 SYGVNS. CDR3 length equals 14 residues. CDR3 protein: CASSERSGLDQKFF. The CDR3 coding sequence is TGTGCCAGCAGTGAACGATCGGGACTAGATCAGAAGTTCTTC.

This clonotype has a handful of counts. The rearrangement links TRBV4-3 to TRBJ2-1; 11 bases match TRBD2. The germline CDR1 and CDR2 sequences are LGHNA and YSLEER. The CDR3 consists of 17 residues. V dropped 0 bases and J dropped 9; count of bases not matched to a gene: 10. CDR3: CASSQEDSGGALGEQFF. The CDR3 coding sequence is TGCGCCAGCAGCCAAGAGGATAGCGGGGGGGCCTTGGGTGAGCAGTTCTTC.

There are a few counts of this clonotype. The rearrangement links TRBV5-6 to TRBJ1-1; D is ambiguous. In germline, CDR1 is SGHDT, CDR2 YYEEEE. V was shortened by 0 bases and J by 1 base, with 10 bases between the two germline ends. There are 15 residues in the CDR3. In DNA form, the CDR3 reads TGTGCCAGCAGCTTGGAGTTCGTTGAGAACACTGAAGCTTTCTTT. Its translation: CASSLEFVENTEAFF.

This clonotype was detected a few times. The chain joins TRBV6-2 or TRBV6-3 to TRBJ2-7; D may match TRBD1 or TRBD2 (5 bases each). V was clipped by 5 bases and J by 3 bases, with 14 bases between them. The CDR3 is 14 amino acids. CDR1 is MNHEY, CDR2 SVGEGT, per germline. The CDR3 bases are TGTGCCAGCAGTACCTGGGGCAGCGGCTACGAGCAGTACTTC. It translates to CASSTWGSGYEQYF.

The sample holds many counts of this clonotype. V usage is TRBV4-1 and J usage is TRBJ2-7; D gene uncertain. This CDR3 region has 14 residues. The ends were cut back, 1 base at V and 1 base at J, with 8 bases in the middle. CDR1 is MGHRA, CDR2 YSYEKL, per germline. The DNA of the CDR3 is TGCGCCAGCAGCCAAGGGTACGGATCCTACGAGCAGTACTTC. It encodes CASSQGYGSYEQYF.

This clonotype was seen at least ten times. The chain uses TRBV28 and TRBJ2-5, with unresolved D. The CDR3 sequence is 14 residues long. The germline CDR1 and CDR2 sequences are MDHEN and SYDVKM. V dropped 2 bases and J dropped 1 base, with 8 bases sitting between them. The DNA of the CDR3 is TGTGCCAGCAGTTTAAGTCAGATCCAAGAGACCCAGTACTTC. Translating gives CASSLSQIQETQYF.

This clonotype was seen a few times. The chain couples TRBV28 to TRBJ1-5, with a tentative D call TRBD1 (5 bases). V shed 3 bases and J shed 5 bases, with 14 bases lying between them. Germline CDR1 is MDHEN and CDR2 is SYDVKM. The CDR3 totals 15 residues. CDR3 DNA: TGTGCCAGCAGTTTTGGTGGGGCAGGTTATCAGCCCCAGCATTTT. This translates into CASSFGGAGYQPQHF. Drawing the rest from reference TRBV28 and TRBJ1-5, the complete variable domain is DVKVTQSSRYLVKRTGEKVFLECVQDMDHENMFWYRQDPGLGLRLIYFSYDVKMKEKGDIPEGYSVSREKKERFSLILESASTNQTSMYLCASSFGGAGYQPQHFGDGTRLSIL.

This clonotype was counted many times. This chain uses TRBV28 with TRBJ2-2; 10 bases map to TRBD2. J lost 4 bases, V lost 8 bases, and 7 bases had no gene match. This CDR3 has 15 amino acids. Germline V gene sequence: CDR1 MDHEN, CDR2 SYDVKM. The CDR3 bases are TGTGCCAGCGCATTTAGCGGGGGGATCACCGGGGAGCTGTTTTTT. Residues: CASAFSGGITGELFF.